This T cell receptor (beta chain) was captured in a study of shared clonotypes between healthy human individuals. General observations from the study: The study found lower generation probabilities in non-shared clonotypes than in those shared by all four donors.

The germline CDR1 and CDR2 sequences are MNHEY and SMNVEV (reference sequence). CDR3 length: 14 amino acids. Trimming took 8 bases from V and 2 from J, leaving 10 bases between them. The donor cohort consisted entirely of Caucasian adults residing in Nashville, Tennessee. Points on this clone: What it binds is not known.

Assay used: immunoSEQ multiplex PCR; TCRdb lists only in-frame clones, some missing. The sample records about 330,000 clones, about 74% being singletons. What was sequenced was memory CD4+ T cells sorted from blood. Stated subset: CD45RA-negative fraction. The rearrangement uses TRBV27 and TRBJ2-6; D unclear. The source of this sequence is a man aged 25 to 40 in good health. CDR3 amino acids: CASGMMPGANVLTF. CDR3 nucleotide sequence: TGTGCCAGCGGCATGATGCCTGGGGCCAACGTCCTGACTTTC. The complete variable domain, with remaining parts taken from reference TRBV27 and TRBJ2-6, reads EAQVTQNPRYLITVTGKKLTVTCSQNMNHEYMSWYRQDPGLGLRQIYYSMNVEVTDKGDVPEGYKVSRKEKRNFPLILESPSPNQTSLYFCASGMMPGANVLTFGAGSRLTVL.